These 24 T cell receptor beta chains were all obtained from the same sample, sequenced in a study of blood T cell repertoires in COVID-19. Repertoires were generated with immunoSEQ multiplex PCR, while TCRdb's copy carries only in-frame clones and drops some. The sample consists of 90,000 or so clones, 88% of them appearing once. The specimen was peripheral blood. The receptors come from an elderly man with acute or convalescent COVID-19.

This chain connects TRBV27 to TRBJ2-3, with TRBD1 as a possible D gene (5 bases). Per the germline V gene, CDR1 is MNHEY and CDR2 is SMNVEV (reference sequence). This CDR3 is 14 amino acids long. The germline V and J ends were trimmed by 4 bases and 4 bases, with 12 bases remaining between them. The chain's CDR3 is CASSYQGVSDTQYF. DNA of the CDR3: TGTGCCAGCAGTTACCAAGGGGTCTCAGATACGCAGTATTTT.

The chain carries TRBV18 and TRBJ2-7, with 15 positions matching TRBD2. The length of the CDR3 is 16 residues. The germline V gene encodes CDR1 KGHSH and CDR2 LQKENI. Trimming removed 3 bases from V and 5 bases from J; junction bases left unmatched: 5. The CDR3 region has the DNA TGTGCCAGCTCACCTGGACTAGCGGGGGGGAGAAACGAGCAGTACTTC. Translation gives CASSPGLAGGRNEQYF.

This clone was detected a few times. This chain joins TRBV28 and TRBJ1-2; TRBD1 might be the D (5 bases). This CDR3 has 15 residues. The germline V and J ends were trimmed by 5 bases and 5 bases, with 18 bases remaining between them. CDR1 and CDR2 (germline): MDHEN, SYDVKM. CDR3 nucleotide sequence: TGTGCCAGCAGTCCGGGGACTACCTCAGGGTATGGCTACACCTTC. It codes for CASSPGTTSGYGYTF.

This clone has only one observation. J is TRBJ2-3 and V is TRBV9; 11 bases fit TRBD2. The CDR3 spans 16 residues. J gave up 3 bases and V 0 bases, and 3 bases lay outside the gene matches. CDR1 is SGDLS, CDR2 YYNGEE, per germline. CDR3 residues: CASSVAPSGRTDTQYF. Written as DNA, the CDR3 is TGTGCCAGCAGCGTAGCCCCTAGCGGGAGGACAGATACGCAGTATTTT. Complete variable domain (other parts from reference TRBV9 and TRBJ2-3): DSGVTQTPKHLITATGQRVTLRCSPRSGDLSVYWYQQSLDQGLQFLIQYYNGEERAKGNILERFSAQQFPDLHSELNLSSLELGDSALYFCASSVAPSGRTDTQYFGPGTRLTVL.

The chain carries TRBV11-2 and TRBJ2-2, with 9 positions matching TRBD1. Germline CDR1 SGHAT, CDR2 FQNNGV. Losses at the gene ends were 3 bases for V and 4 bases for J; bases not matched to a gene: 3. The CDR3 runs 15 residues. The CDR3 spells CASSFVTGGTGELFF. In nucleotides, the CDR3 is TGTGCCAGCAGCTTCGTGACAGGGGGCACCGGGGAGCTGTTTTTT.

The CDR3 loop is CASSRTGELFF. The CDR3 nucleotides read TGTGCCAGCAGCCGGACCGGGGAGCTGTTTTTT. V and J are TRBV12-3 or TRBV12-4 and TRBJ2-2; no definite D call. This CDR3 has 11 residues. The V and J ends lost 6 bases and 5 bases respectively, with 4 bases between them.

The chain has TRBV5-4 and TRBJ2-2, with D tentatively TRBD2 (7 bases). V was trimmed by 0 bases and J by 2 bases, leaving 11 bases between them. Looked up from germline, CDR1 is SGHNT and CDR2 is YYREEE (reference sequence). The CDR3 has 16 amino acids. The DNA for the CDR3 is TGTGCCAGCAGCTTGGATGCGGGGGCCAACACCGGGGAGCTGTTTTTT. Translation: CASSLDAGANTGELFF.

The V and J genes are TRBV3-1 (or the pseudogene TRBV3-2) and TRBJ1-1; no firm D call. In germline, CDR1 is LGHDT, CDR2 YNNKEL (reference sequence). The ends were cut back, 0 bases at V and 8 bases at J, with 10 bases in the middle. The CDR3 contains 13 residues. The CDR3 region has the DNA TGTGCCAGCAGCCAAGAAGGTTCTAGAGAAGCTTTCTTT. Translating it yields CASSQEGSREAFF.

The rearrangement uses TRBV27 and TRBJ1-6; D remains unclear. Between the trimmed V and J ends, which lost 3 bases and 8 bases, there was a span of 11 bases. This CDR3 is built from 14 residues. In germline, CDR1 is MNHEY, CDR2 SMNVEV (reference sequence). The CDR3 spells CASSFRRSDSPLHF. As DNA, the CDR3 is TGTGCCAGCAGTTTTCGAAGATCGGATTCACCCCTCCACTTT.

The chain carries TRBV5-1 and TRBJ1-1; 8 bases fit TRBD1. J was trimmed by 0 bases and V by 4 bases; bases with no gene match: 2. CDR1 and CDR2 (germline): SGHRS, YFSETQ. The CDR3 is made up of 14 amino acids. The chain's CDR3 is CASSTDRVNTEAFF. In DNA form, the CDR3 reads TGCGCCAGCAGCACGGACAGGGTGAACACTGAAGCTTTCTTT.

V usage is TRBV6-5 and J usage is TRBJ1-5, with 9 positions matching TRBD1. From germline, CDR1 is MNHEY and CDR2 SVGAGI. V was pared by 5 bases and J by 6 bases, with 5 bases of the junction left unmatched. The CDR3 loop spans 14 amino acids. The CDR3 nucleotides are TGTGCCAGCAGTCCGGGACAGGGACGTCAGCCCCAGCATTTT. This translates into CASSPGQGRQPQHF.

The chain carries TRBV5-6 and TRBJ1-4; D is uncertain. Germline lookup yields CDR1 SGHDT and CDR2 YYEEEE. CDR3 length: 14 amino acids. V was pared by 7 bases and J by 7 bases, with 17 bases between. DNA for the CDR3: TGTGCCAGCTTTCGGAGGAGTGGAACTGAAAAACTGTTTTTT. Residues: CASFRRSGTEKLFF.

About this clone: This specimen includes other DNA sequences encoding the same CDR3. The chain combines TRBV2 with TRBJ2-1; 10 bases match TRBD2. Losses at the gene ends were 1 base for V and 3 bases for J; bases not matched to a gene: 0. The CDR3 extends over 15 amino acids. Germline V gives CDR1 SNHLY, CDR2 FYNNEI. In DNA form, the CDR3 reads TGTGCCAGCAGTGAAGGACTAGCGGGCTACAATGAGCAGTTCTTC. Translating it yields CASSEGLAGYNEQFF. The full variable domain, in which reference TRBV2 and TRBJ2-1 provide the parts outside the CDR3, is EPEVTQTPSHQVTQMGQEVILRCVPISNHLYFYWYRQILGQKVEFLVSFYNNEISEKSEIFDDQFSVERPDGSNFTLKIRSTKLEDSAMYFCASSEGLAGYNEQFFGPGTRLTVL.

The J gene is TRBJ1-1, the V gene TRBV18, with 8 bases fitting TRBD1. The CDR3 extends over 15 amino acids. Trimming took 4 bases from V and 4 from J; bases not matched to a gene: 8. Germline V CDR1 and CDR2: KGHSH, LQKENI. CDR3: CASSLERTGSTEAFF. The CDR3 DNA follows: TGTGCCAGCTCACTAGAGAGGACAGGGAGCACTGAAGCTTTCTTT. Supplemented by reference TRBV18 and TRBJ1-1, the full variable domain reads NAGVMQNPRHLVRRRGQEARLRCSPMKGHSHVYWYRQLPEEGLKFMVYLQKENIIDESGMPKERFSAEFPKEGPSILRIQQVVRGDSAAYFCASSLERTGSTEAFFGQGTRLTVV.

The rearrangement links TRBV6-4 to TRBJ2-3; 9 nucleotides line up with TRBD1. J lost 6 bases, V lost 6 bases, and 4 bases had no gene match. The CDR3 runs 13 residues. The germline CDR1 and CDR2 sequences are MRHNA and SNTAGT. DNA of the CDR3: TGTGCCAGCAGACAGGGGGCTGGGGATACGCAGTATTTT. It translates to CASRQGAGDTQYF.

This clone was counted only a few times. The chain uses TRBV5-1 and TRBJ2-7; D possibly corresponds to TRBD1 (6 bases). Trimming stripped 4 bases from V and 1 base from J, with 15 bases between. The CDR3 runs 15 residues. The V gene's germline CDR1 is SGHRS and CDR2 YFSETQ. The CDR3 DNA reads TGCGCCAGCAGCCCGGACAGAAGGATGTCCTACGAGCAGTACTTC. This codes for CASSPDRRMSYEQYF.

This chain uses TRBV4-1 with TRBJ1-4, with D maybe TRBD1 (6 bases). The CDR3 is made up of 16 amino acids. Germline CDR1 MGHRA, CDR2 YSYEKL. Trimming took 3 bases from V and 0 from J, leaving 11 bases between them. CDR3 sequence (DNA): TGCGCCAGCAGCCAGGGGGCGTTTGCAACTAATGAAAAACTGTTTTTT. Protein: CASSQGAFATNEKLFF.

In its sample, this clone was seen a few times. The V gene is TRBV5-6, the J gene TRBJ1-4, with 7 bases lining up with TRBD1. The CDR3 covers 16 residues. Germline V gene data show CDR1 as SGHDT and CDR2 as YYEEEE. V dropped 0 bases and J dropped 7; count of bases not matched to a gene: 9. CDR3 nucleotides: TGTGCCAGCAGCTTGGGTTGGGACAGAGTCTTTGAAAAACTGTTTTTT. It is translated as CASSLGWDRVFEKLFF.

This clone was counted once. The chain links TRBV2 to TRBJ1-2, with D possibly TRBD1 on 6 matching bases. The germline gives CDR1 SNHLY, CDR2 FYNNEI. CDR3 size: 16 residues. V was shortened by 2 bases and J by 5 bases, with 18 bases between the two germline ends. The CDR3 nucleotides read TGTGCCAGCAGTGAATCGCGGGACGAGGGGGGGTATGGCTACACCTTC. Translated, it gives CASSESRDEGGYGYTF.

The gene calls are TRBV25-1 and TRBJ2-2; 9 positions match TRBD2. The junction had 5 bases not matched to a gene; V was cut back by 3 bases and J by 3 bases. The CDR3 consists of 16 residues. Germline V lookup: CDR1 MGHDK, CDR2 SYGVNS. CDR3 bases: TGTGCCAGCAGTGATTGGAGACTAGCGGACACCGGGGAGCTGTTTTTT. It specifies CASSDWRLADTGELFF.

The chain has TRBV5-1 and TRBJ2-1; a weak D match, TRBD2 (5 bases). From germline, CDR1 is SGHRS and CDR2 YFSETQ. This CDR3 contains 14 residues. V lost 5 bases, J lost 8 bases, and 17 bases lay in between. CDR3 residues: CASRPPADSDEQFF. CDR3 coding DNA: TGCGCCAGCAGACCCCCCGCGGACTCGGATGAGCAGTTCTTC. The full variable domain, rest sourced from reference TRBV5-1 and TRBJ2-1, is KAGVTQTPRYLIKTRGQQVTLSCSPISGHRSVSWYQQTPGQGLQFLFEYFSETQRNKGNFPGRFSGRQFSNSRSEMNVSTLELGDSALYLCASRPPADSDEQFFGPGTRLTVL.

This sequence joins TRBV6-5 and TRBJ1-4, with no clear D. The V gene lost 4 bases and the J gene lost 8 bases, with 14 bases spanning the gap. Germline CDR1 is MNHEY and CDR2 is SVGAGI. CDR3 size: 14 residues. As DNA, the CDR3 is TGTGCCAGCAGTTTCGCACGCAACGGGGAAAAACTGTTTTTT. The encoded protein is CASSFARNGEKLFF.

This chain joins TRBV28 and TRBJ2-3; TRBD1 is a possible D gene (5 bases). The CDR3 spans 15 residues. Trimming stripped 4 bases from V and 7 bases from J, with 18 bases between. Germline V gives CDR1 MDHEN, CDR2 SYDVKM. In DNA form, the CDR3 reads TGTGCCAGCAGTTCGTCAGGGTCGATGAAAAATACGCAGTATTTT. Encoded protein: CASSSSGSMKNTQYF.

V is TRBV9 and J is TRBJ2-5; 7 bases match TRBD1. The junction had 12 bases not matched to a gene; V was cut back by 0 bases and J by 7 bases. The V gene's germline CDR1 is SGDLS and CDR2 YYNGEE. The CDR3 has 16 amino acids. The CDR3 sequence: CASSVGPQGSHGTQYF. In nucleotides, the CDR3 is TGTGCCAGCAGCGTAGGCCCACAGGGGTCCCACGGGACCCAGTACTTC.